Sequencing of this TCR beta chain was carried out in a study of glioma-infiltrating T cells after dendritic cell vaccination. The time point was: after dendritic cell vaccination, including at tumor progression/relapse. TCRdb keeps only in-frame clones here, not all; method: immunoSEQ multiplex PCR. The table lists roughly 85,000 clones, approximately 81% of them singletons. Per the germline V gene, CDR1 is LNHNV and CDR2 is YYDKDF (reference sequence). Trimming removed 0 bases from V and 9 bases from J; junction bases left unmatched: 9. This CDR3 comprises 16 residues. The chain combines TRBV15 with TRBJ2-1, with 9 nucleotides matching TRBD1. The specimen comprised blood, sampled after dendritic cell vaccination. The origin of this receptor is a human donor with glioblastoma. CDR3 DNA sequence: TGTGCCACCAGCAGAGACTTTACAGGGGGCGGGGGTGAGCAGTTCTTC. Protein: CATSRDFTGGGGEQFF.